The rows below give T cell receptor beta chains drawn from one sample of a study of siplizumab effects on memory and regulatory T cells. Only in-frame clones appear in the TCRdb table, and some are missing; sequencing was by immunoSEQ multiplex PCR. This table holds about 100,000 clones, 91% found once. The material sequenced was CD4+ T cells sorted from blood. Every receptor here comes from a human donor in good health. Both conserved end residues are part of each CDR3. Each record gives: J gene, V gene, CDR3 protein.

TRBJ1-1 TRBV5-5 CASSLGQMNTEAFF
TRBJ1-2 TRBV10-3 CAISDGAQTVYGYTF
TRBJ1-3 TRBV19 CASTLLGRSSGNTIYF
TRBJ2-5 TRBV5-4 CASSTPALQETQYF
TRBJ1-1 TRBV15 CATSRDREGTTFF
TRBJ1-2 TRBV4-1 CASSQSVAGGYTF
TRBJ1-3 TRBV7-6 CASSSGSGNTIYF
TRBJ2-7 TRBV5-1 CASSLGGTGDEQYF
TRBJ1-2 TRBV10-3 CAISGSRDNYGYTF
TRBJ1-1 TRBV10-3 CAISESTGRWAFF
TRBJ1-2 TRBV4-2 CASSPATGGIVGGYTF
TRBJ2-5 TRBV7-6 CASSLAKETQYF
TRBJ2-2 TRBV9 CASSDKVNTGELFF
TRBJ2-2 TRBV18 CASSPLKGAGGELFF
TRBJ2-1 TRBV19 CASSILDRYNEQFF
TRBJ1-3 TRBV4-3 CASSQDQAGPYSGNTIYF
TRBJ2-7 TRBV27 CASRGGDGYYEQYF
TRBJ1-3 TRBV5-1 CASSDDPLRYSGNTIYF
TRBJ1-5 TRBV19 CASSTFSRSNQPQHF
TRBJ1-3 TRBV28 CASSLLGQGPRNTIYF
TRBJ1-1 TRBV30 CAWSVLRDGDTEAFF
TRBJ2-5 TRBV28 CASIGAGGGQTQYF
TRBJ1-2 TRBV6-6 CASSNDRRGGYTF
TRBJ1-6 TRBV5-1 CASNDGGNSPLHF
TRBJ2-7 TRBV7-2 CASSLFVGAEQYF
TRBJ1-1 TRBV11-2 CASSFTQNTEAFF
TRBJ2-7 TRBV10-3 CAISETVGNGYEQYF
TRBJ2-7 TRBV7-2 CASSLGGLAGEQYF
TRBJ2-5 TRBV11-3 CASSLGGEGRETQYF
TRBJ2-3 TRBV4-3 CASSQARSGGLNTQYF
TRBJ1-1 TRBV28 CASSLLGWQWGFF
TRBJ2-3 TRBV29-1 CSVELPGRADTQYF
TRBJ2-7 TRBV7-9 CASSLGTGYSSSYEQYF
TRBJ1-6 TRBV5-6 CASSLGVQDPSSYNSPLHF
TRBJ2-7 TRBV29-1 CSVEKWGGHYEQYF
TRBJ2-1 TRBV4-1 CASSQISAGYYNEQFF
TRBJ2-1 TRBV27 CASSLSMTSGGRKQFF
TRBJ2-2 TRBV29-1 CSVEPGTGTGELFF
TRBJ2-7 TRBV5-1 CASSQDRSEQYF
TRBJ2-7 TRBV6-5 CASSYSDRGAHEQYF
TRBJ1-2 TRBV7-8 CASSPNTGGVNYGYTF
TRBJ1-6 TRBV30 CAWSGGQWSPLHF
TRBJ1-5 TRBV6-6 CASSYGQGMGQPQHF